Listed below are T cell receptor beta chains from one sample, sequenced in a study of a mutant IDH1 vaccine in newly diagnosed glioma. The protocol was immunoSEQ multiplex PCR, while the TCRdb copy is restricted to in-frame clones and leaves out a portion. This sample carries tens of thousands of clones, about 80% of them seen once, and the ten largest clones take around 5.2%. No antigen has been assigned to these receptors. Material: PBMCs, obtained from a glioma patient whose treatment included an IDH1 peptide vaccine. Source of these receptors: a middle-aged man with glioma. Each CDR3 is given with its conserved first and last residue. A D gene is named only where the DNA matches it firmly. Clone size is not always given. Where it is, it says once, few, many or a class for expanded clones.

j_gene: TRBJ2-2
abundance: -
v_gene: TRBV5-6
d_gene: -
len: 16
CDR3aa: CASSTRTEINTGELFF
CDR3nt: TGTGCCAGCAGCACCCGGACAGAGATAAACACCGGGGAGCTGTTTTTT

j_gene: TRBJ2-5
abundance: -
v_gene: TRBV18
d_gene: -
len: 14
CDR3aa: CASSPEANRETQYF
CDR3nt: TGTGCCAGCTCACCGGAGGCGAACCGCGAGACCCAGTACTTC

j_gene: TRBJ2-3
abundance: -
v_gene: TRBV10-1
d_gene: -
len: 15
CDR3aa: CASSEGQTSTDTQYF
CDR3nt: TGCGCCAGCAGTGAAGGCCAGACTAGCACAGATACGCAGTATTTT

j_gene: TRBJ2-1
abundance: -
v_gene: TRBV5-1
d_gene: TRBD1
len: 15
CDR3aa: CASSTDRGAYNEQFF
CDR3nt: TGCGCCAGCAGCACGGACAGGGGGGCCTACAATGAGCAGTTCTTC

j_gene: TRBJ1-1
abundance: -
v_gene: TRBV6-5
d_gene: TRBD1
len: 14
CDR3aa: CASSLKQGTSMVFF
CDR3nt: TGTGCCAGCAGCCTCAAACAGGGGACGAGTATGGTTTTCTTT

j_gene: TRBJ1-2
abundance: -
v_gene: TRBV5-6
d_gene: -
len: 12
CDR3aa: CASSWEGYGYTF
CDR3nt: TGTGCCAGCAGCTGGGAGGGCTATGGCTACACCTTC

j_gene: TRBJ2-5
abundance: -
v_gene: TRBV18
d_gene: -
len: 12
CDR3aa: CASSPDQETQYF
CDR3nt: TGTGCCAGCTCACCGGACCAAGAGACCCAGTACTTC

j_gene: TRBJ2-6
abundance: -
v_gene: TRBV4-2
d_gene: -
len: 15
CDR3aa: CASSQGLSGANVLTF
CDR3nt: TGTGCCAGCAGCCAGGGGCTGTCTGGGGCCAACGTCCTGACTTTC

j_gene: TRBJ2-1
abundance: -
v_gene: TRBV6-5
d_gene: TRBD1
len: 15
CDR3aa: CASSRQGGGSNEQFF
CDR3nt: TGTGCCAGCAGTCGACAGGGTGGGGGATCCAATGAGCAGTTCTTC

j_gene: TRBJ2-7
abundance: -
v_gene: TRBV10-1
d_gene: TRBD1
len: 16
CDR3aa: CASSEPGQGASYEQYF
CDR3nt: TGCGCCAGCAGTGAGCCCGGACAGGGGGCCTCCTACGAGCAGTACTTC

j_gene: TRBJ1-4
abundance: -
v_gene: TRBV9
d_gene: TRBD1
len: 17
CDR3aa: CASSAQLLTGTNEKLFF
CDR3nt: TGTGCCAGCAGCGCCCAGCTGCTGACAGGGACTAATGAAAAACTGTTTTTT

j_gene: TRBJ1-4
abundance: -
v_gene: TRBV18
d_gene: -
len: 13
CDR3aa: CASSSQGGEKLFF
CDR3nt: TGTGCCAGCTCATCCCAGGGCGGGGAAAAACTGTTTTTT

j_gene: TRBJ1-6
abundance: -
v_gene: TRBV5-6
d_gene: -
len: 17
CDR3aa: CASSFYSSSSYNSPLHF
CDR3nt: TGTGCCAGCAGCTTCTACAGCTCGAGCTCCTATAATTCACCCCTCCACTTT

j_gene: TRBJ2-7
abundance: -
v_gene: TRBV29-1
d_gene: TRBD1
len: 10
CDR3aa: CSATGYEQYF
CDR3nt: TGCAGCGCGACAGGGTACGAGCAGTACTTC

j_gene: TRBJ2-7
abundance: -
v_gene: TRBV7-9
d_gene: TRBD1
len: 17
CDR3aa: CASSLGGQGAVVYEQYF
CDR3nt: TGTGCCAGCAGCTTAGGGGGACAGGGGGCGGTTGTGTACGAGCAGTACTTC

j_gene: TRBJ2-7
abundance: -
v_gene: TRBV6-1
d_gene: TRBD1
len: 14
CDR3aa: CASSEAAGGYEQYF
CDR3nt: TGTGCCAGCAGTGAAGCTGCAGGGGGCTACGAGCAGTACTTC

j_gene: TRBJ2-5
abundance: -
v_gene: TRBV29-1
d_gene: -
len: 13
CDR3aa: CSVEGQQQETQYF
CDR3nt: TGCAGCGTTGAAGGACAGCAACAAGAGACCCAGTACTTC

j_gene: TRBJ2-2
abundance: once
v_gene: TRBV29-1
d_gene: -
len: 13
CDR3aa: CSVETDWAGELFF
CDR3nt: TGCAGCGTTGAGACAGACTGGGCCGGGGAGCTGTTTTTT

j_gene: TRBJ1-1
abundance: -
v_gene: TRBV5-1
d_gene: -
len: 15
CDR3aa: CASSFQGSPNTEAFF
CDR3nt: TGCGCCAGCAGCTTCCAGGGGAGCCCGAACACTGAAGCTTTCTTT

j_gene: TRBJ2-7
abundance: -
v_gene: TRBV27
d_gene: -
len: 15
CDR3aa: CASSLSSGSSYEQYF
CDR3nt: TGTGCCAGCAGTTTATCATCGGGGAGCTCCTACGAGCAGTACTTC

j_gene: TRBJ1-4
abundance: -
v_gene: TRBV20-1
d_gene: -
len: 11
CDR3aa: CSARGEEKLFF
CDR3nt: TGCAGTGCTAGGGGGGAAGAAAAACTGTTTTTT

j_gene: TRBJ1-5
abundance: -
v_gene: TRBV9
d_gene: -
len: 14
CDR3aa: CASSPSWDGQPQHF
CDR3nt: TGTGCCAGCAGCCCAAGTTGGGATGGACAGCCCCAGCATTTT

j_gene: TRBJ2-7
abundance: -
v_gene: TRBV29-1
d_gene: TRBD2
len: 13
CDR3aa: CSISRGLKYEQYF
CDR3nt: TGCAGCATCTCCCGGGGACTAAAGTACGAGCAGTACTTC

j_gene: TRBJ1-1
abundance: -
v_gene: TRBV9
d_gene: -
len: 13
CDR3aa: CASSVGGYTEAFF
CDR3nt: TGTGCCAGCAGCGTAGGGGGCTACACTGAAGCTTTCTTT

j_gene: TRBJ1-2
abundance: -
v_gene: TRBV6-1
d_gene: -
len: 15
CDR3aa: CASTPQSAGTYGYTF
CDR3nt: TGTGCCAGCACCCCACAATCAGCAGGGACCTATGGCTACACCTTC

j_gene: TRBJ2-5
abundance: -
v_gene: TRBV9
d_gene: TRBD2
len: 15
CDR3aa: CASSPASGFQETQYF
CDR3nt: TGTGCCAGCAGCCCGGCTAGCGGCTTCCAAGAGACCCAGTACTTC

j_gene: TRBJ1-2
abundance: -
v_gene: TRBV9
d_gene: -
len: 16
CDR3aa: CASSVYSGAANYGYTF
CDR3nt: TGTGCCAGCAGCGTGTACTCAGGGGCAGCTAACTATGGCTACACCTTC

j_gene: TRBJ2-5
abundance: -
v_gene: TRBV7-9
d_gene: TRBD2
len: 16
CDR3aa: CASSLAGGGLEETQYF
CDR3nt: TGTGCCAGCAGCCTGGCCGGGGGAGGGCTAGAAGAGACCCAGTACTTC

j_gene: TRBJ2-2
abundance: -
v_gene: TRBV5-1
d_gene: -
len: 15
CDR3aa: CASSLGASNTGELFF
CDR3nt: TGCGCCAGCAGCTTGGGTGCCTCGAACACCGGGGAGCTGTTTTTT

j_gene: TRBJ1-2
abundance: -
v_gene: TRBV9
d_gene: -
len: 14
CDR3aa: CASSEYGGYSGYTF
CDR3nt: TGTGCCAGCAGCGAATACGGAGGGTATTCCGGCTACACCTTC

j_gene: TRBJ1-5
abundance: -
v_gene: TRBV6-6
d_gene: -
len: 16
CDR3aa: CASSYSTGFKDQPQHF
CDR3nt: TGTGCCAGCAGTTACTCGACGGGATTTAAGGACCAGCCCCAGCATTTT

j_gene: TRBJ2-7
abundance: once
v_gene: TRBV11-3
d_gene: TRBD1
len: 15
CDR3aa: CASSLGGTGVYEQYF
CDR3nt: TGTGCCAGCAGTCTGGGGGGGACAGGGGTTTACGAGCAGTACTTC

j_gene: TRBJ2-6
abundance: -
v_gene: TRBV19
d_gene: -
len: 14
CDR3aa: CATTTLSGANVLTF
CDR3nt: TGTGCCACCACCACCCTCTCTGGGGCCAACGTCCTGACTTTC

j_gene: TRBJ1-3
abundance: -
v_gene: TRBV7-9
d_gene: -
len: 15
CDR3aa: CASSLLSRAGNTIYF
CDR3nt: TGTGCCAGCAGCTTATTGTCCCGCGCCGGAAACACCATATATTTT

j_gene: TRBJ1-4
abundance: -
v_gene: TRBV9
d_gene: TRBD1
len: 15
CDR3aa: CASSVGTGNNEKLFF
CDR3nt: TGTGCCAGCAGCGTTGGGACAGGCAATAATGAAAAACTGTTTTTT

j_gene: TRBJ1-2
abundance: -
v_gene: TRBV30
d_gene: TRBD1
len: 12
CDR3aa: CAWEQGNYGYTF
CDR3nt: TGTGCCTGGGAACAGGGGAACTATGGCTACACCTTC

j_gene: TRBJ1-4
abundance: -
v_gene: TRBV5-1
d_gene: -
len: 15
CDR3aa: CASSLGGREYEKLFF
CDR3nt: TGCGCCAGCAGCTTGGGGGGCAGGGAGTATGAAAAACTGTTTTTT

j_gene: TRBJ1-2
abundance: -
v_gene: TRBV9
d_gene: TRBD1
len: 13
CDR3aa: CASSDETGGGYTF
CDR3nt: TGTGCCAGCAGCGACGAGACAGGGGGCGGATACACCTTC

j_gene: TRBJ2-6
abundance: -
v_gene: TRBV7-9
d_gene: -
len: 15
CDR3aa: CASSLRQSGANVLTF
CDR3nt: TGTGCCAGCAGCTTAAGACAGTCTGGGGCCAACGTCCTGACTTTC

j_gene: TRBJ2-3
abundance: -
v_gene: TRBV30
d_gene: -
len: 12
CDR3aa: CAWSPTWAWEYF
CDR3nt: TGTGCCTGGAGTCCCACATGGGCGTGGGAGTATTTT

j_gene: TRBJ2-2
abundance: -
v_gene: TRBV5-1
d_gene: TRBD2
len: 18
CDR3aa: CASSLDGTSGGVPGELFF
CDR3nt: TGCGCCAGCAGCTTGGACGGGACTAGCGGGGGAGTTCCCGGGGAGCTGTTTTTT

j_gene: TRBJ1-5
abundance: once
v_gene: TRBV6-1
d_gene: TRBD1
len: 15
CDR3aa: CASSFTGGGVQPQHF
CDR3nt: TGTGCCAGCAGTTTCACAGGGGGCGGCGTGCAGCCCCAGCATTTT

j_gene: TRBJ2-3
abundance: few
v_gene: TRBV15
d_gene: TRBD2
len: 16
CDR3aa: CASSALAGGPPDTQYF
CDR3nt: TGTGCCAGCTCCGCTCTAGCGGGGGGGCCCCCAGATACGCAGTATTTT

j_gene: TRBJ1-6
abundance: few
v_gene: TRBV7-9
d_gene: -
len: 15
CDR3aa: CASSGGTGNNSPLHF
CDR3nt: TGTGCCAGCAGCGGGGGGACGGGAAATAATTCACCCCTCCACTTT